This T cell receptor beta chain was recorded in a study of blood T cell repertoires in COVID-19. Study context: The United States, Italy and Spain were the sources of the acute and convalescent COVID-19 samples. Sample material is recorded as cDNA or gDNA derived from T cells, B-cell-depleted T cells, or PBMCs.

Per the original methods: Estimates of nucleated cell counts were drawn from the amplification of reference gene primers. The assay was immunoSEQ multiplex PCR, and TCRdb's table has in-frame clones only and misses some. That table is the source of V, J and clone size, and D and trimming were worked out from the DNA. The sample consists of roughly 180,000 clones, roughly 90% of them appearing once. Germline CDR1 is SGHTA and CDR2 is FQGNSA. The CDR3 has 15 amino acids. V shed 5 bases and J shed 2 bases, with 15 bases lying between them. This clone has just one count. Input material: peripheral blood. This sequence joins TRBV7-2 and TRBJ1-1; D ambiguous. This TCR derives from a man between 70 and 80 years old with active or convalescent COVID-19. CDR3 sequence reads: CASSRGQVLNTEAFF. CDR3 coding DNA: TGTGCCAGCAGCCGCGGGCAGGTTTTAAACACTGAAGCTTTCTTT. Full variable domain (remainder filled in from reference TRBV7-2 and TRBJ1-1): GAGVSQSPSNKVTEKGKDVELRCDPISGHTALYWYRQSLGQGLEFLIYFQGNSAPDKSGLPSDRFSAERTGGSVSTLTIQRTQQEDSAVYLCASSRGQVLNTEAFFGQGTRLTVV.